This TCR beta chain came from a study of T cells after yellow fever vaccination. Study-level findings and limits: Although most clonotypes did not, a small share appeared in both CD4 and CD8 compartments. Primary-vaccination clones mostly resurfaced post-booster (about 95% CD4, roughly 87% CD8). On re-exposure, the response was weaker but peaked faster, at day 5 versus 15.

TCRdb reanalysed the 5' RACE reads using MiXCR and keeps one entry per CDR3 protein. Of 300,000 to 400,000 distinct CDR3 sequences in the sample, 6.2% were seen once. The V gene's germline CDR1 is SGHRS and CDR2 YFSETQ. Trimming cost V 4 bases and J 9 bases, with 14 bases left between them. This CDR3 has 12 residues. This clonotype was found many times. Its antigen is not identified. The specimen comprised PBMCs, sampled 5 days after the yellow fever booster vaccination. This sequence originates from a man aged 25 to 45 who received the YFV17D yellow fever vaccine. The gene calls are TRBV5-1 and TRBJ2-7; D remains ambiguous. CDR3 DNA: TGCGCCAGCAGCCCAAGCCCGGAATGGCAGTACTTC. It encodes CASSPSPEWQYF. Full variable domain (missing parts from reference TRBV5-1 and TRBJ2-7): KAGVTQTPRYLIKTRGQQVTLSCSPISGHRSVSWYQQTPGQGLQFLFEYFSETQRNKGNFPGRFSGRQFSNSRSEMNVSTLELGDSALYLCASSPSPEWQYFGPGTRLTVT.